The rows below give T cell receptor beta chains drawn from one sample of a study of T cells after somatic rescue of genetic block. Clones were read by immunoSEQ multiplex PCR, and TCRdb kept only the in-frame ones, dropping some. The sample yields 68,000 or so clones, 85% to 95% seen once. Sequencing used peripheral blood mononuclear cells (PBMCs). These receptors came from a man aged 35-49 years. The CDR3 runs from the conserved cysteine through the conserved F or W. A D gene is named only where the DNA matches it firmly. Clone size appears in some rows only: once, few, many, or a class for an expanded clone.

CDR3nt: TGTGCCAGTACCGGGGGATGGGAAGCTTTCTTT
CDR3aa: CASTGGWEAFF
d_gene: -
abundance: few
v_gene: TRBV6-5
j_gene: TRBJ1-1

CDR3nt: TGTGCCAGCAGCTTAGACCCCGGGACCTCTGGAAACACCATATATTTT
CDR3aa: CASSLDPGTSGNTIYF
d_gene: -
abundance: -
v_gene: TRBV7-2
j_gene: TRBJ1-3

CDR3nt: TGTGCCAGCAGTTGGGGACTAGCGGGGTACAATGAGCAGTTCTTC
CDR3aa: CASSWGLAGYNEQFF
d_gene: TRBD2
abundance: -
v_gene: TRBV6-5
j_gene: TRBJ2-1

CDR3nt: TGTGCAAGTCGCTTAGTTGGGTCCACTAATGAAAAACTGTTTTTT
CDR3aa: CASRLVGSTNEKLFF
d_gene: -
abundance: -
v_gene: TRBV12-2
j_gene: TRBJ1-4

CDR3nt: TGTGCCAGCAGCTTGGGTTGGAGCGGGAGGGTAATGGGGTCCTACGAGCAGTACTTC
CDR3aa: CASSLGWSGRVMGSYEQYF
d_gene: TRBD2
abundance: -
v_gene: TRBV5-6
j_gene: TRBJ2-7

CDR3nt: TGTGCTAGTGGTTTGAATCCCTGGCAACCTAACTATGGCTACACCTTC
CDR3aa: CASGLNPWQPNYGYTF
d_gene: -
abundance: -
v_gene: TRBV12-5
j_gene: TRBJ1-2

CDR3nt: TGTGCCAGCAGCCAAGATTCCCCACTAGCGGGAGAGACCCAGTACTTC
CDR3aa: CASSQDSPLAGETQYF
d_gene: TRBD2
abundance: -
v_gene: TRBV4-2
j_gene: TRBJ2-5

CDR3nt: TGTGCCAGCAGTTACTCGAAAGGGGGCCAGGAGACCCAGTACTTC
CDR3aa: CASSYSKGGQETQYF
d_gene: TRBD1
abundance: few
v_gene: TRBV6-5
j_gene: TRBJ2-5

CDR3nt: TGTGCCAGCAGCTTACGGCGGAGTGAAGCTTTCTTT
CDR3aa: CASSLRRSEAFF
d_gene: -
abundance: -
v_gene: TRBV7-8
j_gene: TRBJ1-1

CDR3nt: TGTGCCAGCAGCTATCTAGACAGCCGCTCTGGAAACACCATATATTTT
CDR3aa: CASSYLDSRSGNTIYF
d_gene: -
abundance: -
v_gene: TRBV5-6
j_gene: TRBJ1-3

CDR3nt: TGTGCCAGCAGCCAAGAGACTAGCGGGAGCAGCGAGCAGTACTTC
CDR3aa: CASSQETSGSSEQYF
d_gene: TRBD2
abundance: -
v_gene: TRBV4-2
j_gene: TRBJ2-7

CDR3nt: TGTGCCAGCAGTGATCGAGTTTTTGGGAACACTGAAGCTTTCTTT
CDR3aa: CASSDRVFGNTEAFF
d_gene: -
abundance: -
v_gene: TRBV6-1
j_gene: TRBJ1-1

CDR3nt: TGTGCCAGCAGCTTAGTGGTCAGGGTTGACACCGGGGAGCTGTTTTTT
CDR3aa: CASSLVVRVDTGELFF
d_gene: -
abundance: -
v_gene: TRBV7-2
j_gene: TRBJ2-2

CDR3nt: TGTGCCAGCAGCTTAGTGGCTCTAGCGGACAGGGAGCAGTTCTTC
CDR3aa: CASSLVALADREQFF
d_gene: -
abundance: -
v_gene: TRBV7-9
j_gene: TRBJ2-1

CDR3nt: TGTGCCAGCGGACAGACTACCTACGAGCAGTACTTC
CDR3aa: CASGQTTYEQYF
d_gene: -
abundance: once
v_gene: TRBV27
j_gene: TRBJ2-7

CDR3nt: TGTGCCAGCAGGGACTCCCTTGGGGAGCAGTACTTC
CDR3aa: CASRDSLGEQYF
d_gene: -
abundance: -
v_gene: TRBV6-5
j_gene: TRBJ2-7

CDR3nt: TGTGCCAGCTCAGGACTCAGCACAGATACGCAGTATTTT
CDR3aa: CASSGLSTDTQYF
d_gene: -
abundance: -
v_gene: TRBV18
j_gene: TRBJ2-3

CDR3nt: TGTGCCACCAGCAGCACGAGACAGGGGCCTGAGACCCAGTACTTC
CDR3aa: CATSSTRQGPETQYF
d_gene: TRBD1
abundance: once
v_gene: TRBV15
j_gene: TRBJ2-5

CDR3nt: TGTGCCAGCAGCTTGAGCAGCTCCTACGAGCAGTACTTC
CDR3aa: CASSLSSSYEQYF
d_gene: -
abundance: -
v_gene: TRBV5-4
j_gene: TRBJ2-7

CDR3nt: TGTGCCAGTAGTACCGGACAGGGGGCCATTAGCAATCAGCCCCAGCATTTT
CDR3aa: CASSTGQGAISNQPQHF
d_gene: TRBD1
abundance: -
v_gene: TRBV19
j_gene: TRBJ1-5

CDR3nt: TGTGCCAGCAGCCGAACATCTAGAATACGGGGCACAGATACGCAGTATTTT
CDR3aa: CASSRTSRIRGTDTQYF
d_gene: -
abundance: -
v_gene: TRBV7-2
j_gene: TRBJ2-3

CDR3nt: TGTGCCAGCAGCCCCTGGACAGGGGGCAGGGAGACCCAGTACTTC
CDR3aa: CASSPWTGGRETQYF
d_gene: TRBD1
abundance: once
v_gene: TRBV7-9
j_gene: TRBJ2-5